This entry lists 7 T cell receptor beta chains sequenced from one sample in a study of cytomegalovirus exposure and HLA in healthy donors. PCR employed 60 Vbeta and 13 Jbeta primers. TCRdb's copy holds only in-frame clones and misses some; the assay was immunoSEQ multiplex PCR. The data contain roughly 230,000 clones, about nine tenths of them singletons. The sample taken for sequencing was PBMCs. These receptors came from a girl aged 2-10 years in good health and CMV-seronegative.

The chain carries TRBV11-3 and TRBJ2-1; 9 nucleotides match TRBD2. Per germline, CDR1 SGHNT and CDR2 YENEEA. CDR3 length: 17 amino acids. Unmatched junction bases numbered 8, after V lost 1 base and J lost 4 bases. DNA of the CDR3: TGTGCCAGCAGCTTAGGCCGGGCTAGCGGGGTTTACAATGAGCAGTTCTTC. Translation gives CASSLGRASGVYNEQFF. Supplemented by reference TRBV11-3 and TRBJ2-1, the full variable domain reads EAGVVQSPRYKIIEKKQPVAFWCNPISGHNTLYWYLQNLGQGPELLIRYENEEAVDDSQLPKDRFSAERLKGVDSTLKIQPAELGDSAVYLCASSLGRASGVYNEQFFGPGTRLTVL.

This chain connects TRBV5-1 to TRBJ2-3; TRBD1 aligns across 9 bases. Germline V gene data show CDR1 as SGHRS and CDR2 as YFSETQ. The CDR3 totals 16 residues. V shed 4 bases, J shed 0 bases, and the junction held 6 bases outside the gene matches. The CDR3: CASSLVGTGSTDTQYF. The DNA for the CDR3 is TGCGCCAGCAGCCTGGTCGGGACAGGGAGCACAGATACGCAGTATTTT.

The J gene is TRBJ2-3, the V gene TRBV7-9; tentatively, D is TRBD2 (5 bases). The germline gives CDR1 SEHNR, CDR2 FQNEAQ (reference sequence). This CDR3 is 16 amino acids long. V was shortened by 1 base and J by 0 bases, with 11 bases between the two germline ends. CDR3 protein: CASSLERAVSTDTQYF. The CDR3 coding sequence is TGTGCCAGCAGCTTAGAGCGAGCGGTTAGCACAGATACGCAGTATTTT.

The chain carries TRBV2 and TRBJ2-5; D gene ambiguous. The germline V gene encodes CDR1 SNHLY and CDR2 FYNNEI. V dropped 5 bases and J dropped 7 bases, with 11 bases sitting between them. The CDR3 is 12 residues long. The CDR3 is CASSTPSGTQYF. Here the CDR3 DNA reads TGTGCCAGCAGTACCCCCTCGGGGACCCAGTACTTC.

The chain employs TRBV5-4 and TRBJ2-2; 7 positions match TRBD1. V gave up 2 bases and J gave up 3 bases; unmatched junction bases: 10. Germline values: CDR1 SGHNT, CDR2 YYREEE (reference sequence). There are 17 residues in the CDR3. CDR3 sequence: CASSLGMRQGDTGELFF. In DNA, the CDR3 is TGTGCCAGCAGCTTAGGAATGAGACAGGGAGACACCGGGGAGCTGTTTTTT.

This sequence joins TRBV7-2 and TRBJ1-2; 9 bases are a match to TRBD1. Germline CDR1 reads SGHTA; CDR2 reads FQGNSA. This CDR3 spans 13 amino acids. Unmatched junction bases numbered 1, after V lost 3 bases and J lost 5 bases. CDR3 region: CASSFGQGYGYTF. Written as DNA, the CDR3 is TGTGCCAGCAGCTTCGGACAGGGGTATGGCTACACCTTC.

This sequence joins TRBV11-2 and TRBJ2-5, with D perhaps matching TRBD2 (6 bases). V lost 4 bases and J 5 bases, leaving 20 bases between the germline ends. Germline V gives CDR1 SGHAT, CDR2 FQNNGV. The CDR3 spans 16 residues. Here the CDR3 reads CASSSDYGREGETQYF. The CDR3 DNA reads as TGTGCCAGCAGCTCGGACTACGGCCGAGAGGGGGAGACCCAGTACTTC.